The rows below give T cell receptor beta chains drawn from one sample of a study of cytomegalovirus exposure and HLA in healthy donors. Profiling relied on immunoSEQ multiplex PCR, and the TCRdb table lists in-frame clones only, not all of them. This sample carries 200,000 to 250,000 clones, more than 75% of them seen once, and the ten largest clones take 5% to 6.5%. The sequenced material came from PBMCs. The receptors were sampled from a woman aged 40 to 55 in good health and CMV-seropositive. Each CDR3 is given with its conserved first and last residue. The D gene is left open where the match is weak. Some rows mark clone size as missing; the rest say once, few, many or name a class of expanded clone.

J gene: TRBJ1-5
clone size: .
V gene: TRBV19
D gene: .
CDR3 protein: CASSEEGFRPQHF
CDR3 DNA: TGTGCCAGTAGCGAGGAGGGTTTTCGGCCCCAGCATTTT

J gene: TRBJ1-3
clone size: .
V gene: TRBV11-2
D gene: .
CDR3 protein: CASSLGRAVPGNTIYF
CDR3 DNA: TGTGCCAGCAGCTTAGGGCGCGCGGTCCCTGGAAACACCATATATTTT

J gene: TRBJ1-1
clone size: .
V gene: TRBV19
D gene: TRBD1
CDR3 protein: CASSDRATEAFF
CDR3 DNA: TGTGCCAGTAGCGACAGGGCTACTGAAGCTTTCTTT

J gene: TRBJ2-2
clone size: .
V gene: TRBV30
D gene: .
CDR3 protein: CAWSRITLRAGELFF
CDR3 DNA: TGTGCCTGGAGCAGGATAACCCTGAGGGCCGGGGAGCTGTTTTTT

J gene: TRBJ1-1
clone size: .
V gene: TRBV7-9
D gene: .
CDR3 protein: CASSLDRAREVNTEAFF
CDR3 DNA: TGTGCCAGCAGCTTAGATAGGGCCAGGGAGGTGAACACTGAAGCTTTCTTT

J gene: TRBJ2-7
clone size: .
V gene: TRBV7-8
D gene: TRBD2
CDR3 protein: CASSSSGGPGEQYF
CDR3 DNA: TGTGCCAGCAGCTCGAGCGGGGGGCCGGGAGAGCAGTACTTC

J gene: TRBJ1-1
clone size: .
V gene: TRBV2
D gene: .
CDR3 protein: CASSENGGATEAFF
CDR3 DNA: TGTGCCAGCAGTGAAAATGGGGGGGCTACTGAAGCTTTCTTT

J gene: TRBJ2-4
clone size: .
V gene: TRBV7-2
D gene: TRBD2
CDR3 protein: CASSFTSLAGAGKNIQYF
CDR3 DNA: TGTGCCAGCAGCTTTACATCGTTAGCGGGAGCTGGCAAAAACATTCAGTACTTC

J gene: TRBJ1-3
clone size: few
V gene: TRBV7-9
D gene: TRBD1
CDR3 protein: CASSLGGTAGNTIYF
CDR3 DNA: TGTGCCAGCAGCTTAGGCGGGACAGCTGGAAACACCATATATTTT

J gene: TRBJ1-2
clone size: .
V gene: TRBV29-1
D gene: .
CDR3 protein: CSVSTAADGYTF
CDR3 DNA: TGCAGCGTGTCCACGGCGGCTGATGGCTACACCTTC

J gene: TRBJ1-1
clone size: .
V gene: TRBV5-5
D gene: .
CDR3 protein: CASSLLDSEAFF
CDR3 DNA: TGTGCCAGCAGCTTGTTAGACAGTGAAGCTTTCTTT

J gene: TRBJ2-2
clone size: .
V gene: TRBV7-2
D gene: TRBD1
CDR3 protein: CASSQTGLRNTGELFF
CDR3 DNA: TGTGCCAGCAGCCAGACAGGGTTGCGGAACACCGGGGAGCTGTTTTTT

J gene: TRBJ1-4
clone size: .
V gene: TRBV5-4
D gene: TRBD1
CDR3 protein: CASSRGQGINEKLFF
CDR3 DNA: TGTGCCAGCAGCCGGGGACAGGGAATTAATGAAAAACTGTTTTTT

J gene: TRBJ2-7
clone size: few
V gene: TRBV30
D gene: .
CDR3 protein: CAWKPNVGYEQYF
CDR3 DNA: TGTGCCTGGAAGCCGAACGTCGGCTACGAGCAGTACTTC

J gene: TRBJ1-3
clone size: .
V gene: TRBV7-6
D gene: TRBD1
CDR3 protein: CASSPGTGTGNTIYF
CDR3 DNA: TGTGCCAGCAGCCCCGGGACAGGGACGGGAAACACCATATATTTT